The rows below give T cell receptor beta chains drawn from one sample of a study of T cell responses to AZD1222 COVID-19 vaccine. The method was immunoSEQ multiplex PCR; TCRdb's version includes in-frame clones alone and lacks a portion of them. Here the sample spans roughly 150,000 clones, 90% to 95% being singletons. Sequencing used peripheral blood, obtained 28 days after the second AZD1222 dose. The receptors originated from an adult who received the AZD1222 COVID-19 vaccine. CDR3s include the opening cysteine and the closing phenylalanine or tryptophan. D genes are given only for firm matches. Clone size, where shown, is once, few, many, or a class for clones that have expanded.

>TRBV4-1|TRBJ2-2|few|.
CASSQAYTSFTGELFF
TGCGCCAGCAGCCAAGCCTACACTTCTTTCACCGGGGAGCTGTTTTTT
>TRBV2|TRBJ1-2|.|.
CATTGAGRQGRYTF
TGTGCCACCACCGGGGCCGGGAGGCAAGGGCGCTACACCTTC
>TRBV2|TRBJ2-7|.|.
CASSGGYEQYF
TGTGCCAGCAGTGGGGGTTACGAGCAGTACTTC
>TRBV24-1|TRBJ2-1|.|.
CATSDLGPEGGARNEQFF
TGTGCCACCAGTGATTTGGGACCTGAAGGGGGGGCTCGGAATGAGCAGTTCTTC
>TRBV7-9|TRBJ1-1|.|.
CASSLGLSGDTEAFF
TGTGCCAGCAGCTTGGGGTTAAGCGGAGACACTGAAGCTTTCTTT
>TRBV10-1|TRBJ1-2|once|.
CASTWDHGYTF
TGCGCCAGCACCTGGGACCATGGCTACACCTTC
>TRBV19|TRBJ2-1|.|TRBD2
CASSIGGGNEQFF
TGTGCCAGTAGTATTGGGGGGGGTAATGAGCAGTTCTTC
>TRBV28|TRBJ1-2|.|.
CASSRAGTRGYTF
TGTGCCAGCAGTCGGGCCGGGACGAGAGGCTACACCTTC
>TRBV2|TRBJ2-5|.|.
CASRERHGQETQYF
TGTGCCAGCAGGGAACGACACGGGCAAGAGACCCAGTACTTC
>TRBV7-9|TRBJ1-5|.|TRBD1
CASSPDRDGQPQHF
TGTGCCAGCAGCCCGGACAGGGATGGCCAGCCCCAGCATTTT